This paragraph reports one T cell receptor beta chain. Its antigen is currently not known. Per-base quality was not reported, and no clone a single base away is much larger than it. The receptor library was made with the immunoSEQ multiplex PCR assay. TCRdb re-hosts the immuneACCESS table, in-frame sequences only. Its copies lack some clones; in the studies checked, an unresolved V gene accounts for under half of them, and the cause for the rest is not known. The sample table shows roughly 55,000 clones, and approximately 65% are seen once. The ten largest make up about 8% of the sample. Focal radiation therapy combined with CTLA-4 blockade (ipilimumab) was tested in patients with chemo-refractory metastatic non-small-cell lung cancer. This record comes from a study of radiotherapy plus CTLA-4 blockade in lung cancer listed by TCRdb under 2018. As for the study more broadly: Among enrolled patients, about 19% had an objective response and roughly 33% reached disease control. Study-level results and caveats: After treatment with radiotherapy and ipilimumab, TCR clones that came from tumors expanded in the peripheral blood. Increased serum interferon-beta after radiation, together with early dynamic changes in blood T cell clones, were reported to be the strongest predictors of response.

From the cysteine up to the phenylalanine, the CDR3 has a length of 15 residues. Only the CDR3 region is kept as DNA, spanning 45 bases read in frame from base 1. Via the germline V gene, CDR1 is SNHLY and CDR2 FYNNEI. The germline V and J ends show losses of 3 bases and 6 bases respectively, and no gene match explains 6 bases of the junction. The sequence came from a human donor with non-small cell lung cancer whose response to radiotherapy plus ipilimumab could not be evaluated. The rearranged chain carries TRBV2 and TRBJ1-5; 9 nucleotides in the junction match TRBD1. Material: peripheral blood, obtained from a patient treated with radiotherapy plus ipilimumab. The CDR3: CASSEGGQGTQPQHF. The DNA is TGTGCCAGCAGTGAGGGGGGACAGGGAACTCAGCCCCAGCATTTT.